A single sample is the source of the 15 T cell receptor beta chains below, sequenced in a study of blood T cell repertoires in COVID-19. The protocol was immunoSEQ multiplex PCR, while the TCRdb copy is restricted to in-frame clones and leaves out a portion. This sample yields fewer than 250,000 clones, of which roughly 85% are seen a single time; 3.5% to 4% belongs to the top ten. The sequencing sample was made of PBMCs or T cells enriched from blood (not recorded which). These receptors came from a woman aged 40 to 50 with acute COVID-19.

The chain joins TRBV27 to TRBJ2-3; 8 bases are a match to TRBD2. CDR3 length: 17 amino acids. The junction had 11 bases not matched to a gene; V was cut back by 6 bases and J by 0 bases. Germline V CDR1 and CDR2: MNHEY, SMNVEV (reference sequence). The CDR3 here is CASSRGGGSKSTDTQYF. The DNA of the CDR3 is TGTGCCAGCAGCCGGGGCGGGGGGTCGAAAAGCACAGATACGCAGTATTTT.

Points on this clone: Other DNA sequences in this specimen translate into the identical CDR3. The rearrangement uses TRBV28 and TRBJ1-1; no reliable D call. Germline CDR1 reads MDHEN; CDR2 reads SYDVKM. The CDR3 consists of 11 residues. Trimming shortened V by 11 bases and J by 1 base, and 8 bases separated the two germline ends. CDR3 in DNA: TGTGCCTCTATCCGGAACACTGAAGCTTTCTTT. It codes for CASIRNTEAFF.

The chain carries TRBV28 and TRBJ1-1; 10 bases fit TRBD1. Germline V CDR1 and CDR2: MDHEN, SYDVKM. Unmatched junction bases numbered 8, after V lost 6 bases and J lost 4 bases. This CDR3 has 15 residues. The CDR3 bases are TGTGCCAGCAGGACAGGGGGCGAGCGACTCACTGAAGCTTTCTTT. It is translated as CASRTGGERLTEAFF.

V and J are TRBV12-3 or TRBV12-4 and TRBJ1-3; D is undetermined. Trimming removed 7 bases at V and 0 bases at J, with 7 bases between. This CDR3 is built from 13 residues. The CDR3 nucleotides are TGTGCCAGCACGGTTTCCTCTGGAAACACCATATATTTT. It codes for CASTVSSGNTIYF.

Only one count was recorded for this clone. The J gene is TRBJ1-2, the V gene TRBV19; D may be TRBD1 (6 bases). The germline V and J ends were trimmed by 5 bases and 6 bases, with 25 bases remaining between them. The CDR3 consists of 17 residues. Per the germline V gene, CDR1 is LNHDA and CDR2 is SQIVND (reference sequence). The CDR3 nucleotides read TGTGCCAGTAGTCGCCATTCGGCAGGGGAAGATGTGGATGGCTACACCTTC. This sequence encodes CASSRHSAGEDVDGYTF.

The V and J genes are TRBV10-2 and TRBJ1-6, with D hard to call. The CDR3 loop spans 16 amino acids. Per the germline V gene, CDR1 is WSHSY and CDR2 is SAAADI. V was trimmed by 6 bases and J by 0 bases, leaving 12 bases between them. The CDR3 protein is CASRGSQSSYNSPLHF. CDR3 DNA sequence: TGCGCCAGCAGGGGCAGCCAGAGCTCCTATAATTCACCCCTCCACTTT.

This clone has more than one count but fewer than ten. The rearrangement uses TRBV7-2 and TRBJ2-7; D may be TRBD2 (6 bases). There are 13 residues in the CDR3. Between the trimmed V and J ends, which lost 3 bases and 3 bases, there was a span of 9 bases. Germline-derived CDR1 and CDR2 are SGHTA and FQGNSA. The CDR3 spells CASSLGGNYEQYF. The CDR3 nucleotides read TGTGCCAGCAGCTTGGGGGGAAACTACGAGCAGTACTTC.

This chain connects TRBV7-9 to TRBJ1-1, with 8 bases identical to TRBD1. Per germline, CDR1 SEHNR and CDR2 FQNEAQ (reference sequence). The trim removed 4 bases at V and 8 bases at J, leaving 9 bases unmatched. The CDR3 is 14 residues long. The CDR3 loop is CASSYTGGALEAFF. CDR3 nucleotide sequence: TGTGCCAGCAGCTACACAGGGGGAGCCCTAGAAGCTTTCTTT.

The rearrangement links TRBV11-3 to TRBJ2-7; 13 bases agree with TRBD2. J lost 2 bases, V lost 5 bases, and 6 bases had no gene match. Germline V lookup: CDR1 SGHNT, CDR2 YENEEA. The CDR3 extends over 16 amino acids. The CDR3 is CASSEQGTSGTYEQYF. CDR3 DNA sequence: TGTGCCAGCAGCGAACAAGGGACTAGCGGGACCTACGAGCAGTACTTC. Full variable domain (missing parts from reference TRBV11-3 and TRBJ2-7): EAGVVQSPRYKIIEKKQPVAFWCNPISGHNTLYWYLQNLGQGPELLIRYENEEAVDDSQLPKDRFSAERLKGVDSTLKIQPAELGDSAVYLCASSEQGTSGTYEQYFGPGTRLTVT.

In DNA, the CDR3 is TGTGCCAGTAGTCCTATGGGGGGTAAGAGAGTCTACAATGAGCAGTTCTTC. It translates to CASSPMGGKRVYNEQFF. This chain connects TRBV19 to TRBJ2-1; D possibly corresponds to TRBD2 (6 bases). In germline, CDR1 is LNHDA, CDR2 SQIVND (reference sequence). The length of the CDR3 is 17 residues. Trimming took off 5 bases at V and 3 bases at J, with 20 bases between the two ends.

CDR3 loop: CASSPGTSYNSPLHF. CDR3 in DNA: TGTGCCAGCAGTCCCGGGACAAGTTATAATTCACCCCTCCACTTT. The rearrangement uses TRBV27 and TRBJ1-6, with D possibly matching TRBD1 (6 bases). CDR3 length equals 15 residues. V was clipped by 5 bases and J by 4 bases, with 12 bases between them. Germline CDR1 MNHEY, CDR2 SMNVEV (reference sequence).

This chain uses TRBV6-5 with TRBJ2-7; no clear D gene. The CDR3 has 15 residues. V was shortened by 2 bases and J by 4 bases, with 15 bases between the two germline ends. Germline CDR1 and CDR2: MNHEY and SVGAGI. CDR3 nucleotide sequence: TGTGCCAGCAGTTACCGAGACACTTCCCTTTACGAGCAGTACTTC. Translated: CASSYRDTSLYEQYF.

The V call is TRBV27, the J call TRBJ2-7, with 10 bases that match TRBD2. J gave up 0 bases and V 8 bases, and 10 bases lay outside the gene matches. The CDR3 runs 16 residues. Germline loops: CDR1 MNHEY, CDR2 SMNVEV (reference sequence). CDR3 coding DNA: TGTGCCAGCTGGCCCATAGCGGGAGGACTCTCCTACGAGCAGTACTTC. Its translation: CASWPIAGGLSYEQYF.

V usage is TRBV6-2 or TRBV6-3 and J usage is TRBJ2-5, with D possibly TRBD1 on 6 matching bases. Looked up from germline, CDR1 is MNHEY and CDR2 is SVGEGT. With 5 bases removed from V and 5 bases from J, the gap between germline ends came to 15 bases. The CDR3 is 14 residues long. For the CDR3, the DNA is TGTGCCAGCAGTCGGTATGGGACATCGGAGACCCAGTACTTC. As protein: CASSRYGTSETQYF.

The chain is built from TRBV18 and TRBJ1-2; D is undetermined. The CDR3 is made up of 12 amino acids. The V gene's germline CDR1 is KGHSH and CDR2 LQKENI. Trimming removed 3 bases at V and 8 bases at J, with 10 bases between. The CDR3 coding sequence is TGTGCCAGCTCACCCGAGGAACGGGGCTACACCTTC. Protein: CASSPEERGYTF.